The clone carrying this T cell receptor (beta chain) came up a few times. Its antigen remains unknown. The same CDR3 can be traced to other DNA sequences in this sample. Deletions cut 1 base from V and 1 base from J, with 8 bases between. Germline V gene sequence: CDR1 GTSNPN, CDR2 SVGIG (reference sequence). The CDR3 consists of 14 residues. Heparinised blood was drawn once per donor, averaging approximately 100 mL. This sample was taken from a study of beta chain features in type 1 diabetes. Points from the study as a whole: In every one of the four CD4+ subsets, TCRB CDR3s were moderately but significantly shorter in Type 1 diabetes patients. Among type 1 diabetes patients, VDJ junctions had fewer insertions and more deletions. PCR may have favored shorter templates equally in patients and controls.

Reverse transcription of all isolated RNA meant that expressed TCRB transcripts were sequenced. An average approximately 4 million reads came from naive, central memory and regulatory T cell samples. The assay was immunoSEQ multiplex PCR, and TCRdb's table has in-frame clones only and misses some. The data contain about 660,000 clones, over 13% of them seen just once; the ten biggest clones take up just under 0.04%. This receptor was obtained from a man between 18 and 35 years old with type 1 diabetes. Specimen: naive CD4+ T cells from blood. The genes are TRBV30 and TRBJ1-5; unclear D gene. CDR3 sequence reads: CAWSAQASNQPQHF. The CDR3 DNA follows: TGTGCCTGGAGTGCCCAAGCGAGCAATCAGCCCCAGCATTTT. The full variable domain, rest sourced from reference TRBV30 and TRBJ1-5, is SQTIHQWPATLVQPVGSPLSLECTVEGTSNPNLYWYRQAAGRGLQLLFYSVGIGQISSEVPQNLSASRPQDRQFILSSKKLLLSDSGFYLCAWSAQASNQPQHFGDGTRLSIL.